This T cell receptor (beta chain) was recorded in a study of CD8+CD57+ T cells in acquired aplastic anemia. General study points: Diversity was reduced in patient CD8+CD57+ cells relative to total CD4+ and CD8+ pools.

Points on this clonotype: Antigen unknown.

For sequencing, patients were chosen who had shown expansion of CD8+CD57+ cells by flow cytometry. Researchers bead-enriched CD8+CD57+ cells and obtained a mean 1.6 ug DNA. TCR beta VDJ and CDR3 were profiled, and genomic DNA was the template. MiXCR was run by TCRdb on the reads, yielding one entry per CDR3 protein. The top ten hold approximately 89% of the sample, which has roughly 20,000 distinct CDR3 sequences, roughly 43% seen once. This clonotype was obtained from a human donor with aplastic anemia. Sequencing used CD8+CD57+ T cells sorted from PBMCs. Stated subset: bead-enriched CD8+CD57+ effector memory T cells from SAA patients.

CDR3 bases: TGCAGTGGCCAGGGGGAGGAGTTAACCGGGGAGCTGTTTTTT. It is translated as CSGQGEELTGELFF. The J gene is TRBJ2-2, the V gene TRBV20-1, with D maybe TRBD1 (7 bases). Germline V lookup: CDR1 DFQATT, CDR2 SNEGSKA (reference sequence). V was trimmed by 7 bases and J by 5 bases, leaving 17 bases between them. CDR3 length: 14 residues.